The rows below give T cell receptor beta chains drawn from one sample of a study of shared clonotypes between healthy human individuals. The repertoire was sequenced with immunoSEQ multiplex PCR; TCRdb's copy has only in-frame clones and lacks some. The sample lists about 2.1 million clones, roughly 91% occurring once. Sequenced: naive CD8+ T cells from PBMCs. These receptors were obtained from a man aged 18 to 29 in good health. Some clones in this sample may be carry-over from other donors' samples. Both conserved end residues are trimmed from each CDR3. A D gene is named only where the DNA matches it firmly.

D gene	V gene	CDR3 protein
NA	TRBV25-1	ASSDRVGRTEAF
TRBD1	TRBV9	ASSEGGTGRTEAF
NA	TRBV27	ASSLDSSYNEQF
NA	TRBV7-9	ASSARYQVTETYNEQF
NA	TRBV5-6	ASSGRRRGRYEQY
NA	TRBV5-1	ASSFGDPRTDTQY
TRBD2	TRBV15	ATSRDWGGWYEQY
NA	TRBV5-8	ASSLILYTEAF
TRBD2	TRBV19	ASSSLHSSAGGPGNEQF
NA	TRBV9	ASSPSGTDTQY
NA	TRBV19	ASSIGNEQY
NA	TRBV10-1	ASSEFAGLHTDTQY
NA	TRBV11-2	ASSFWRDYEQY
NA	TRBV9	ASSVAENQPQH
NA	TRBV19	ASSARIAAETQY
NA	TRBV28	ASSLGGAAEAF
NA	TRBV6-5	ASSYLSAFYEQY
NA	TRBV18	ASSPGYPEAF
NA	TRBV9	ASSVALAGTEAF
TRBD1	TRBV5-6	ASSLGQGAYYEQY
NA	TRBV6-5	ASRSDPRNSPLH
NA	TRBV9	ASSVEGQPGRTNEKLF
NA	TRBV4-3	ASSQERPPYSYEQY
NA	TRBV7-9	ASSLAKAGDLNYGYT
TRBD1	TRBV11-2	ASRGGTGNEQF
NA	TRBV19	ASSILDNTEAF
NA	TRBV15	ATSRVGWNTQY
TRBD2	TRBV27	ATRVGTSGKGSYEQY
TRBD1	TRBV10-3	AIRASGTVYEQY
NA	TRBV9	ASSAGRGYEQY
NA	TRBV19	ASSIGGGQPQH
TRBD1	TRBV19	ASRRTGQETQY
NA	TRBV28	ASSLFRGEGFYGYT
TRBD1	TRBV6-6	ASSYAGQGSDTIY
NA	TRBV15	ATSRGRTANTGELF
TRBD1	TRBV11-2	ASSLDMRGPGQGGNEQF
NA	TRBV6-5	ASSYEGTEAF
NA	TRBV15	ATSRDLRQETQY
TRBD2	TRBV29-1	SVEGGFEAGVADTQY
NA	TRBV4-3	ASSQDRNSGQTGETQY
NA	TRBV11-2	ASSLSPAGVYEQY
TRBD1	TRBV7-8	ASSLTGGALLREQF
TRBD2	TRBV7-8	ASSLVGTSGGSYYEQY
NA	TRBV6-5	ASSYSNKGTEQF
NA	TRBV27	ASSLYVTLGAYNEQF
TRBD1	TRBV7-3	ASSPGTGHGYT
NA	TRBV6-5	ASSYFGLQHEQY
NA	TRBV6-6	ASSSGPPAQY
TRBD1	TRBV28	ASHKGAGETQY
NA	TRBV7-2	ASSSRDNNEKLF
NA	TRBV20-1	SVDGYTEAF
NA	TRBV6-5	ASSSGGAFTGELF
NA	TRBV7-6	ASSLGVGDTEAF
TRBD1	TRBV7-8	ASSGRDRATYEQY
NA	TRBV19	ASSILGLKTDTQY